One and the same sample provided the 18 T cell receptor beta chains below, sequenced in a study of beta chain features in type 1 diabetes. Study conclusions and caveats: A moderate, significant TCRB CDR3 shortening appeared in type 1 diabetes across four CD4+ subsets.

Expressed TCRB transcripts were sequenced after all isolated RNA was converted to cDNA. The data were produced by immunoSEQ multiplex PCR, yet TCRdb's version contains in-frame clones alone and is incomplete. This table holds about 660,000 clones, over 13% found once. These receptors have no identified antigens. Input material: naive CD4+ T cells from blood. The receptor source for this set is a man aged 18 to 30 with type 1 diabetes.

The V gene is TRBV29-1, the J gene TRBJ2-7; 10 positions match TRBD2. Germline-derived CDR1 and CDR2 are SQVTM and ANQGSEA. The CDR3 covers 16 residues. V lost 0 bases, J lost 9 bases, and 14 bases stayed unmatched. The CDR3 loop is CSVEDLTSGPRGGQYF. The CDR3 nucleotides read TGCAGCGTTGAAGATTTGACTAGCGGGCCCCGGGGGGGGCAGTACTTC.

The chain uses TRBV9 and TRBJ1-1; TRBD1 aligns across 8 bases. Germline lookup yields CDR1 SGDLS and CDR2 YYNGEE. This CDR3 contains 15 residues. Trimming removed 2 bases from V and 4 bases from J; junction bases left unmatched: 7. The CDR3 sequence is CASSVEQGVSTEAFF. In DNA form, the CDR3 reads TGTGCCAGCAGCGTTGAACAGGGGGTAAGCACTGAAGCTTTCTTT.

This clone was detected a few times. The chain couples TRBV5-1 to TRBJ1-2; TRBD1 is a possible D gene (5 bases). Looked up from germline, CDR1 is SGHRS and CDR2 is YFSETQ. This CDR3 region has 12 residues. The V end was cut by 3 bases, the J end by 8 bases, with 11 bases between. The CDR3 nucleotides are TGCGCCAGCAGCTGGCCGGGGACCGGCTACACCTTC. It is translated as CASSWPGTGYTF.

The chain carries TRBV25-1 and TRBJ2-1; TRBD2 matches at 15 bases. The V and J ends lost 6 bases and 8 bases, in that order; junction bases with no gene match: 5. The CDR3 extends over 15 amino acids. Germline V gene sequence: CDR1 MGHDK, CDR2 SYGVNS. CDR3 nucleotide sequence: TGTGCCAGCAGCCTGGGACTAGCGGGAGGCGATGAGCAGTTCTTC. Translation gives CASSLGLAGGDEQFF.

The sample holds a few counts of this clone. The rearrangement joins TRBV6-5 to TRBJ1-2, with a possible D match to TRBD1 (6 bases). The ends were cut back, 2 bases at V and 3 bases at J, with 16 bases in the middle. The germline V gene has CDR1 MNHEY and CDR2 SVGAGI. CDR3 length: 16 residues. The CDR3 spells CASSYRGQFGDYGYTF. The CDR3, as DNA: TGTGCCAGCAGTTACCGAGGACAGTTTGGCGACTATGGCTACACCTTC.

The chain recombines TRBV9 with TRBJ1-2, with D unresolved. The germline gives CDR1 SGDLS, CDR2 YYNGEE. The CDR3 has 13 residues. V was clipped by 4 bases and J by 7 bases, with 14 bases between them. CDR3 region: CASSPVRAGGYTF. CDR3 bases: TGTGCCAGCAGCCCTGTCCGGGCGGGTGGCTACACCTTC. Combining the CDR3 with reference TRBV9 and TRBJ1-2 gives the whole variable domain DSGVTQTPKHLITATGQRVTLRCSPRSGDLSVYWYQQSLDQGLQFLIQYYNGEERAKGNILERFSAQQFPDLHSELNLSSLELGDSALYFCASSPVRAGGYTFGSGTRLTVV.

The chain recombines TRBV1 with TRBJ2-2; the D call TRBD1 from the table was never checked on the DNA. TRBV1 is classified as a pseudogene. The CDR3 is made up of 15 amino acids. CDR3 bases: TGCACCAGCAGCCAAGGGCCGAACAACACCGGGGAGCTGTTTTTT. Translation: CTSSQGPNNTGELFF.

This clone was counted a few times. The chain links TRBV30 to TRBJ2-7; possibly TRBD1 for D (5 bases). Germline CDR1 reads GTSNPN; CDR2 reads SVGIG (reference sequence). The CDR3 length is 13 residues. The V and J ends lost 1 base and 5 bases respectively, with 12 bases between them. The CDR3 nucleotides are TGTGCCTGGAGTGCCCCAGGGTTACACGAGCAGTACTTC. Protein sequence: CAWSAPGLHEQYF.

This clone was seen a handful of times. This chain links TRBV11-2 with TRBJ2-2; TRBD1 matches 10 bases. The CDR3 length is 17 residues. CDR1 is SGHAT, CDR2 FQNNGV, per germline. J was trimmed by 2 bases and V by 2 bases; bases with no gene match: 5. CDR3 region: CASSLQGTGVNTGELFF. CDR3 in DNA: TGTGCCAGCAGCTTACAGGGGACAGGGGTCAACACCGGGGAGCTGTTTTTT. Filled out from reference TRBV11-2 and TRBJ2-2, the complete variable domain reads EAGVAQSPRYKIIEKRQSVAFWCNPISGHATLYWYQQILGQGPKLLIQFQNNGVVDDSQLPKDRFSAERLKGVDSTLKIQPAKLEDSAVYLCASSLQGTGVNTGELFFGEGSRLTVL.

J is TRBJ2-3 and V is TRBV5-4, with TRBD1 identical over 11 bases. The CDR3 contains 17 residues. Trimming removed 0 bases from V and 1 base from J; junction bases left unmatched: 4. Germline loops: CDR1 SGHNT, CDR2 YYREEE (reference sequence). The CDR3 nucleotides are TGTGCCAGCAGCTTGGCCCTGGACAGGGGGCGCACAGATACGCAGTATTTT. As protein: CASSLALDRGRTDTQYF.

This clone was seen more than once but under ten times. The rearrangement joins TRBV2 to TRBJ2-3; D uncertain. Germline loops: CDR1 SNHLY, CDR2 FYNNEI. Trimming removed 4 bases at V and 5 bases at J, with 4 bases between. The CDR3 is made up of 11 amino acids. The chain's CDR3 is CASSVEDTQYF. The CDR3 DNA follows: TGTGCCAGCAGTGTGGAAGATACGCAGTATTTT.

This clone appeared a few times. The V call is TRBV15, the J call TRBJ1-6, with 8 positions matching TRBD1. CDR1 LNHNV and CDR2 YYDKDF come from the germline V gene (reference sequence). Trimming at V came to 0 bases and at J to 10 bases, leaving 5 bases not matched to a gene. The CDR3 runs 15 residues. The CDR3 reads CATSRDIGTGSPLHF. The CDR3 region has the DNA TGTGCCACCAGCAGAGATATCGGGACAGGATCACCCCTCCACTTT.

This clone was detected a few times. This chain links TRBV19 with TRBJ2-5; 9 bases line up with TRBD2. Germline V gene data show CDR1 as LNHDA and CDR2 as SQIVND (reference sequence). The CDR3 length is 15 residues. With V trimmed by 3 bases and J by 4 bases, 6 bases remained unmatched. CDR3 region: CASSIGLAGTETQYF. The CDR3 DNA is TGTGCCAGTAGTATTGGGCTAGCGGGAACAGAGACCCAGTACTTC.

The chain links TRBV7-2 to TRBJ1-4; no firm D call. There are 14 residues in the CDR3. The germline CDR1 and CDR2 sequences are SGHTA and FQGNSA. V was cut by 5 bases and J by 11 bases, with 18 bases left in between. The CDR3 sequence is CASSRALAGGKLFF. The CDR3, as DNA: TGTGCCAGCAGCCGCGCACTTGCGGGAGGGAAACTGTTTTTT.

This clone was counted only a few times. This chain joins TRBV30 and TRBJ2-3, with 8 bases that match TRBD1. The CDR3 consists of 14 residues. Per the germline V gene, CDR1 is GTSNPN and CDR2 is SVGIG (reference sequence). The trim removed 3 bases at V and 8 bases at J, leaving 10 bases unmatched. This chain's CDR3 is CAWRNQGAVGTQYF. The CDR3 DNA is TGTGCCTGGAGGAACCAGGGGGCTGTGGGTACGCAGTATTTT.

The CDR3 loop reads CASSFDRGSNQPQHF. The CDR3 DNA is TGTGCCAGCTCATTTGACAGGGGTAGCAATCAGCCCCAGCATTTT. The genes are TRBV18 and TRBJ1-5, with 8 bases lining up with TRBD1. CDR1 and CDR2 from the germline V gene are KGHSH and LQKENI. Trimming took 5 bases from V and 0 from J; bases not matched to a gene: 3. The CDR3 consists of 15 residues. The whole variable domain, filled in from reference TRBV18 and TRBJ1-5, reads NAGVMQNPRHLVRRRGQEARLRCSPMKGHSHVYWYRQLPEEGLKFMVYLQKENIIDESGMPKERFSAEFPKEGPSILRIQQVVRGDSAAYFCASSFDRGSNQPQHFGDGTRLSIL.

The chain employs TRBV18 and TRBJ1-1, with 8 bases matching TRBD1. CDR3 size: 14 residues. Germline V gene data show CDR1 as KGHSH and CDR2 as LQKENI. The trim removed 3 bases at V and 2 bases at J, leaving 2 bases unmatched. The CDR3 region is CASSPDRVNTEAFF. The CDR3 nucleotides read TGTGCCAGCTCACCGGACAGGGTTAACACTGAAGCTTTCTTT.

The chain is built from TRBV5-6 and TRBJ2-1; TRBD1 matches 9 bases. The CDR3 is 18 residues long. Germline V gene data show CDR1 as SGHDT and CDR2 as YYEEEE. The trim removed 0 bases at V and 2 bases at J, leaving 9 bases unmatched. In DNA form, the CDR3 reads TGTGCCAGCAGCTTGGGTAGGGACAGGGTAATCACCTACAATGAGCAGTTCTTC. Translating it yields CASSLGRDRVITYNEQFF. Based on the CDR3 plus reference TRBV5-6 and TRBJ2-1, the full variable domain is DAGVTQSPTHLIKTRGQQVTLRCSPKSGHDTVSWYQQALGQGPQFIFQYYEEEERQRGNFPDRFSGHQFPNYSSELNVNALLLGDSALYLCASSLGRDRVITYNEQFFGPGTRLTVL.